This T cell receptor (beta chain) was captured by sequencing in a study of cytomegalovirus exposure and HLA in healthy donors (dated by TCRdb to about 2017). Context from the whole study: According to a later analysis, one platform produced both the roughly 110 validation repertoires and the 700 or so repertoires of the first cohort. The study was designed to test whether signatures of past pathogen exposure could be identified by cataloging public T cell receptors. To predict cytomegalovirus infection status, the study brought together high-throughput TCR immunosequencing, statistical association of individual TCRs with disease status, and machine learning. In addition to the first cohort of 666 subjects, a separate validation cohort of approximately 130 different subjects was used. Findings and caveats that apply to the study as a whole: A later analysis found that TCRs clustered in the first cohort also tended to co-occur in the approximately 120 validation repertoires, with approximately 93% of cluster scores above 0. Across donors, most TCR sequences were observed very rarely, whereas some public TCRs were present in many individuals. In vitro tests confirmed that a few of the cytomegalovirus-associated TCR beta chains recognize cytomegalovirus antigens. The study gave a list of some 150 TCR beta chains associated with cytomegalovirus. The authors suggested that the approach could potentially be extended to other disease states and immunological phenotypes. The classifier was reported to diagnose cytomegalovirus status with high specificity and sensitivity in both the original and validation cohorts. All 120 or so repertoires were used to score co-occurrence in the validation cohort in a later analysis, because that analysis had no HLA typing for the cohort.

At the junction V is shortened by 0 bases and J by 3 bases, with 9 bases in between. Its CDR3 holds 14 amino acids, cysteine through phenylalanine. The only DNA kept is the CDR3, 42 bases in frame from the first base. CDR1 and CDR2, looked up from the germline V gene (reference sequence), are SGHNT and YYREEE. As regards this clone: Its recognized antigen is unknown. Nothing much larger sits one base from this clone, and base qualities are not available.

The library was generated by the immunoSEQ multiplex PCR assay. Under the source paper's analysis protocol: A statistical classification framework was built for diagnosing cytomegalovirus status from the catalog of TCR beta chain sequences. TCRdb stores this immuneACCESS table with in-frame sequences only. Part of the clones is absent; in the studies checked, under half of the shortfall reflects unresolved V genes, and no reason is known for the rest. V and J calls plus clone size are reproduced from that table; the DNA served to infer D and trimming. Counted in this sample were about 140,000 clones; approximately 80% of them appeared once. 25% to 30% of the sample comes from the top ten. Donors formed part of the validation cohort, which comprised fewer than 150 subjects and was distinct from the first cohort of 666 subjects.

This chain is built from TRBV5-4 and TRBJ2-5, with a weak D call of TRBD1 (5 bases match). This TCR was sampled from a man aged 25-40 years in good health and CMV-seropositive. The sequenced sample was PBMCs. The sequenced DNA: TGTGCCAGCAGCTTGGTAAGCAGGGAAGAGACCCAGTACTTC. Its translation is CASSLVSREETQYF.